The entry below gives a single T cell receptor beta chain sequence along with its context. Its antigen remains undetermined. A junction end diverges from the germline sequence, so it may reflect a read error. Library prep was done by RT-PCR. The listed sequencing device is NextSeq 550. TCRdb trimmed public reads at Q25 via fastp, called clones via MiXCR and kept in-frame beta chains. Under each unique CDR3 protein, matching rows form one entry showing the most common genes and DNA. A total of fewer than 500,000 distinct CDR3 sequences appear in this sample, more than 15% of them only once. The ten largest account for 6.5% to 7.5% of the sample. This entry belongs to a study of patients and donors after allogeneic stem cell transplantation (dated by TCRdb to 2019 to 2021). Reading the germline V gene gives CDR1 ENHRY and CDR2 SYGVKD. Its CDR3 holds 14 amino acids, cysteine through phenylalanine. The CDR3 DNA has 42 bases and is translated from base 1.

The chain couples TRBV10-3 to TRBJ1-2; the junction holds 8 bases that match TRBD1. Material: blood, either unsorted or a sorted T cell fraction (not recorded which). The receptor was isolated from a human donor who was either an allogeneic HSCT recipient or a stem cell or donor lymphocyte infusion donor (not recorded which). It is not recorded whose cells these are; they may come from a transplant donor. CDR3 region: CTISGIGQGGGYTF. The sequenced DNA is TGTACCATCAGTGGAATTGGACAGGGCGGAGGCTACACCTTC.